Following are 21 T cell receptor beta chains from one sample sequenced in a study of T cell repertoires in cytomegalovirus infection. TCRdb fed the reads into MiXCR, producing one record per CDR3 protein. Counted here are about 150,000 distinct CDR3 sequences, about a sixth occurring once; the ten biggest clones make up under 20%. Sequencing input: CD8+ T cells from PBMCs. Every receptor here comes from a human donor in good health (CMV status not recorded). Some clones in this sample may be carry-over from other donors' samples.

This clonotype was recorded at least ten times. This sequence joins TRBV7-2 and TRBJ2-1; D remains unclear. This CDR3 contains 13 residues. Germline CDR1 and CDR2: SGHTA and FQGNSA. V lost 5 bases to trimming and J lost 9 bases, with 14 bases between them. The CDR3 here is CASSPRLEGEQFF. In DNA form, the CDR3 reads TGTGCCAGCAGCCCCCGACTGGAAGGTGAGCAGTTCTTC.

This clonotype was seen a few times. V and J are TRBV6-5 and TRBJ2-1; D call uncertain. Germline loops: CDR1 MNHEY, CDR2 SVGAGI. The CDR3 sequence is 15 residues long. Trimming cost V 6 bases and J 0 bases, with 12 bases left between them. CDR3 sequence (DNA): TGTGCCAGCAGCATGGGCCAGTCCTCCTACAATGAGCAGTTCTTC. Translation gives CASSMGQSSYNEQFF.

This clonotype was detected a few times. The chain has TRBV6-2 or TRBV6-3 and TRBJ2-1; no reliable D call. V gave up 2 bases and J gave up 9 bases, with 8 bases separating them. The CDR3 covers 12 residues. Germline V gene lookup returns CDR1 MNHEY and CDR2 SVGEGT. Here the CDR3 DNA reads TGTGCCAGCAGTTACACTCCCATTGAGCAGTTCTTC. Translation: CASSYTPIEQFF.

This clonotype turned up a few times. V gene TRBV20-1 combines with J gene TRBJ2-1, with 7 bases lining up with TRBD2. This CDR3 spans 16 amino acids. In germline, CDR1 is DFQATT, CDR2 SNEGSKA (reference sequence). V dropped 3 bases and J dropped 5; count of bases not matched to a gene: 13. This chain's CDR3 is CSARVAGVHLDNEQFF. For the CDR3, the DNA is TGCAGTGCTAGGGTGGCGGGGGTACACCTTGACAATGAGCAGTTCTTC.

The rearrangement joins TRBV7-9 to TRBJ2-7, with TRBD1 matching over 7 bases. Per germline, CDR1 SEHNR and CDR2 FQNEAQ (reference sequence). Germline trimming cut 0 bases from V and 3 bases from J; bases unmatched to any gene: 5. The CDR3 totals 15 residues. The DNA for the CDR3 is TGTGCCAGCAGCTTAGCCCCGGGACAGAACTACGAGCAGTACTTC. Its protein product is CASSLAPGQNYEQYF.

The V and J genes are TRBV10-3 and TRBJ2-1; 12 bases agree with TRBD2. The CDR3 is 17 amino acids. V was clipped by 3 bases and J by 3 bases; unmatched bases: 6. From germline, CDR1 is ENHRY and CDR2 SYGVKD. CDR3 in amino acids: CAISEYRTSGDYNEQFF. For the CDR3, the DNA is TGTGCCATCAGTGAATACAGGACTAGCGGGGACTACAATGAGCAGTTCTTC.

The genes are TRBV29-1 and TRBJ2-1; TRBD1 or TRBD2 may be the D gene (7 bases each). This CDR3 is 15 amino acids long. Trimming cost V 7 bases and J 1 base, with 17 bases left between them. The germline V gene has CDR1 SQVTM and CDR2 ANQGSEA. The CDR3 DNA follows: TGCAGCGCCGAGGGGGGGGACAGATCCTACAATGAGCAGTTCTTC. Its protein is CSAEGGDRSYNEQFF.

A note on this clonotype: Since no conserved phenylalanine or tryptophan closes the CDR3, a read error is the likely cause. The CDR3 region has the DNA TGTGCCAGCGACAAGACAGGCGCGAACACTGAAGCTTTCTTA. Its protein product is CASDKTGANTEAFL. The chain uses TRBV11-2 and TRBJ1-1, with a tentative D call TRBD1 (6 bases). Trimming stripped 8 bases from V and 1 base from J, with 14 bases between. The germline V gene has CDR1 SGHAT and CDR2 FQNNGV. The CDR3 extends over 14 amino acids.

The rearrangement uses TRBV7-2 and TRBJ2-7, with D possibly matching TRBD2 (6 bases). Germline CDR1 and CDR2: SGHTA and FQGNSA. The CDR3 contains 13 residues. The V end was cut by 4 bases, the J end by 2 bases, with 9 bases between. DNA of the CDR3: TGTGCCAGCAGCTCCGGAGGGCCCTACGAGCAGTACTTC. This gives the protein CASSSGGPYEQYF.

The CDR3 coding sequence is TGTGCCAGCTCACTCACCAACGGGGGGGCATTCAATGAGCAGTTCTTC. Its translation: CASSLTNGGAFNEQFF. The chain is built from TRBV18 and TRBJ2-1, with 8 bases that match TRBD2. Germline V CDR1 and CDR2: KGHSH, LQKENI. This CDR3 spans 16 amino acids. J lost 6 bases, V lost 4 bases, and 11 bases had no gene match.

This clonotype was observed a few times. The chain links TRBV7-4 to TRBJ2-1; D might be TRBD2 (6 bases). The CDR3 has 12 residues. Trimming removed 0 bases from V and 16 bases from J, with 13 bases in between. In germline, CDR1 is SGHVT, CDR2 SQSDAQ. CDR3 DNA sequence: TGTGCCAGCAGCTTAGCTCGGGGGATAGGCTTCTTC. Translating gives CASSLARGIGFF.

The chain carries TRBV28 and TRBJ2-5; D gene uncertain. The CDR3 loop spans 13 amino acids. Looked up from germline, CDR1 is MDHEN and CDR2 is SYDVKM. V was clipped by 5 bases and J by 5 bases, with 12 bases between them. The CDR3 nucleotides are TGTGCCAGCAGTCTACATCTGCGCGAGACCCAGTACTTC. This sequence encodes CASSLHLRETQYF.

This clonotype showed up just a few times. The chain combines TRBV20-1 with TRBJ2-1; D not certain. CDR1 DFQATT and CDR2 SNEGSKA come from the germline V gene (reference sequence). The CDR3 runs 17 residues. V lost 0 bases, J lost 2 bases, and 17 bases lay in between. The CDR3 reads CSARDWLKQSPYNEQFF. In DNA form, the CDR3 reads TGCAGTGCTAGAGATTGGCTCAAGCAATCCCCCTACAATGAGCAGTTCTTC.

In its sample, this clonotype was seen a few times. J is TRBJ2-7 and V is TRBV7-2; D assignment may be TRBD1 or TRBD2 (6 bases each). V was shortened by 2 bases and J by 4 bases, with 21 bases between the two germline ends. The CDR3 length is 17 residues. Per germline, CDR1 SGHTA and CDR2 FQGNSA. This chain's CDR3 is CASSLYPPAGQQYEQYF. CDR3 in DNA: TGTGCCAGCAGCTTATATCCCCCCGCGGGACAACAATACGAGCAGTACTTC.

The rearrangement uses TRBV7-6 and TRBJ2-1, with 7 bases aligning to TRBD2. CDR3 length: 17 amino acids. Germline CDR1 reads SGHVS; CDR2 reads FNYEAQ. The V and J ends lost 0 bases and 6 bases, in that order; junction bases with no gene match: 11. CDR3 amino acids: CASSLAWAGTNPNEQFF. For the CDR3, the DNA is TGTGCCAGCAGCTTAGCATGGGCCGGGACTAACCCCAATGAGCAGTTCTTC.

The chain links TRBV6-2 or TRBV6-3 to TRBJ2-2; D is perhaps TRBD1 or TRBD2 (6 bases each). Trimming pared 6 bases from V and 8 bases from J, leaving 16 bases between. This CDR3 has 14 amino acids. In germline, CDR1 is MNHEY, CDR2 SVGEGT. In DNA, the CDR3 is TGTGCCAGCAGATCTCTTCGGGGGACAGGGGAGCTGTTTTTT. Its protein is CASRSLRGTGELFF.

The gene calls are TRBV5-5 and TRBJ1-1, with D unclear. V lost 1 base and J 6 bases, leaving 10 bases between the germline ends. The length of the CDR3 is 13 residues. Germline V gene lookup returns CDR1 SGHKS and CDR2 YYEKEE (reference sequence). The CDR3 sequence: CASSLSLRAEAFF. Written as DNA, the CDR3 is TGTGCCAGCAGCTTGTCCTTGAGGGCTGAAGCTTTCTTT.

This clonotype was seen a handful of times. The genes are TRBV7-8 and TRBJ2-1; no reliable D call. CDR3 length: 16 residues. V was pared by 2 bases and J by 3 bases, with 14 bases between. The germline V gene has CDR1 SGHVS and CDR2 FQNEAQ. CDR3 nucleotides: TGTGCCAGCAGCTTAATCGAGGCCACATACTACAATGAGCAGTTCTTC. This codes for CASSLIEATYYNEQFF. Full variable domain (rest looked up from reference TRBV7-8 and TRBJ2-1): GAGVSQSPRYKVAKRGQDVALRCDPISGHVSLFWYQQALGQGPEFLTYFQNEAQLDKSGLPSDRFFAERPEGSVSTLKIQRTQQEDSAVYLCASSLIEATYYNEQFFGPGTRLTVL.

Only a few counts were recorded for this clonotype. The chain carries TRBV29-1 and TRBJ1-1; D is uncertain. Looked up from germline, CDR1 is SQVTM and CDR2 is ANQGSEA. V was pared by 1 base and J by 1 base, with 10 bases between. The CDR3 sequence is 14 residues long. The chain's CDR3 is CSVEALGENTEAFF. The DNA of the CDR3 is TGCAGCGTTGAAGCCCTTGGGGAGAACACTGAAGCTTTCTTT.

The CDR3 sequence: CASSPRTGSSYEQYF. CDR3 bases: TGTGCCAGCAGCCCACGGACAGGGAGCTCCTACGAGCAGTACTTC. The chain uses TRBV7-9 and TRBJ2-7; TRBD1 agrees at 8 bases. Germline-derived CDR1 and CDR2 are SEHNR and FQNEAQ (reference sequence). The V and J ends lost 5 bases and 0 bases, in that order; junction bases with no gene match: 6. This CDR3 is built from 15 residues.

The chain has TRBV7-8 and TRBJ2-5, with TRBD2 as a possible D gene (5 bases). Germline CDR1 reads SGHVS; CDR2 reads FQNEAQ. This CDR3 spans 14 amino acids. V was clipped by 8 bases and J by 5 bases, with 18 bases between them. DNA for the CDR3: TGTGCCAGCCCCATACCCGGAGGAGTGGAGACCCAGTACTTC. As protein: CASPIPGGVETQYF.